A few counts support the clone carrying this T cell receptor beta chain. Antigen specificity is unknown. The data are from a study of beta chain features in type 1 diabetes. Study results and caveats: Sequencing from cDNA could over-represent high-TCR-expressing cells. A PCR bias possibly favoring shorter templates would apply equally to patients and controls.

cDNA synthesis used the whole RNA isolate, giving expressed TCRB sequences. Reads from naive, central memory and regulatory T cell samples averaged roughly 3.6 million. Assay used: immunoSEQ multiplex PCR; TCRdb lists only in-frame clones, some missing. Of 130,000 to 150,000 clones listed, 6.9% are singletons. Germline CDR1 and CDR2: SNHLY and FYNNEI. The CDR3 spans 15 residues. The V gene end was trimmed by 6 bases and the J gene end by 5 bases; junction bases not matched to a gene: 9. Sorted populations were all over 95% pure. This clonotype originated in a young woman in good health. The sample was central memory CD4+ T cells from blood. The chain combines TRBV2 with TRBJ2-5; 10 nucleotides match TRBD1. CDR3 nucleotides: TGTGCCAGCAGCCGACAGGGGGCGGGTTCGGAGACCCAGTACTTC. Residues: CASSRQGAGSETQYF.